These T cell receptor beta chains were read from a single sample in a study of molecular identifiers for immune sequencing clone quantification. Each CDR3 protein gets one entry after TCRdb re-called the PCR reads with MiXCR. The sample holds under 650,000 distinct CDR3 sequences, nearly 20% seen once. Sequenced material: naive CD8+ T cells from blood, with Jurkat cell RNA spiked in. Every receptor here comes from a human donor in good health. Some libraries in this study had Jurkat cell RNA spiked in. Each CDR3 is given without its conserved first and last residue.

cdr3_length | j_call | v_call | cdr3_aa
13 | TRBJ1-1 | TRBV19 | ASNDAWTGETEAF
12 | TRBJ2-7 | TRBV20-1 | SARDVTYAYEQY
14 | TRBJ2-7 | TRBV20-1 | SASPGGLADPYEQY
12 | TRBJ1-1 | TRBV19 | ASSARQVNTEAF
13 | TRBJ2-7 | TRBV5-5 | ASSLSGTDFYEQY
12 | TRBJ2-3 | TRBV30 | AWSIGGYGDTQY
13 | TRBJ1-2 | TRBV2 | ASKAPGTVGYGYT
11 | TRBJ1-5 | TRBV20-1 | SAPGPYNQPQH
11 | TRBJ2-7 | TRBV10-3 | AISAGSVYEQY
11 | TRBJ1-3 | TRBV7-9 | ASSPAAGNTIY
14 | TRBJ2-2 | TRBV4-2 | VSSQDPGGPTGELF
14 | TRBJ2-7 | TRBV13 | ASSSGGTTNAYEQY
12 | TRBJ2-5 | TRBV12-3/TRBV12-4 | ASSLAVGVETQY
12 | TRBJ2-3 | TRBV6-1 | ASTGTSGTDTQY
13 | TRBJ2-1 | TRBV29-1 | SVNLAGQGYNEQF
12 | TRBJ2-3 | TRBV9 | ASSVVGGMDTQY
13 | TRBJ1-1 | TRBV6-2/TRBV6-3 | ASTGRDRLNTEAF
14 | TRBJ2-2 | TRBV20-1 | SASPFSGPNTGELF
14 | TRBJ2-7 | TRBV6-2/TRBV6-3 | ASNPPGQGSSYEQY
13 | TRBJ2-1 | TRBV12-3/TRBV12-4 | ASSFPGSSYNEQF
13 | TRBJ2-2 | TRBV6-2/TRBV6-3 | ASQVGGANTGELF
13 | TRBJ2-7 | TRBV13 | ASSPSEGPSYEQY
14 | TRBJ1-6 | TRBV10-2 | ASSGSDRFGNSPLH
14 | TRBJ2-7 | TRBV7-9 | ASSLGMEDLSYEQY
12 | TRBJ2-7 | TRBV6-5 | ANSPGGNSYEQY
10 | TRBJ2-4 | TRBV5-6 | ASSDQGRIQY
16 | TRBJ2-1 | TRBV20-1 | SARVASGSRGGDDEQF
10 | TRBJ2-3 | TRBV7-2 | ASSFREDTQY
11 | TRBJ2-5 | TRBV19 | ASSIKGLETQY
12 | TRBJ1-5 | TRBV19 | ASIQGREDQPQH
13 | TRBJ1-3 | TRBV30 | AWNSGRSSGNTIY
14 | TRBJ2-3 | TRBV4-1 | ASSHTSGTSTDTQY
11 | TRBJ2-3 | TRBV10-2 | AGSGGSTDTQY
12 | TRBJ2-5 | TRBV25-1 | ASSGASGGETQY
10 | TRBJ1-1 | TRBV29-1 | SVESFALEAF
12 | TRBJ1-2 | TRBV7-2 | ASSLADRVRGYT
11 | TRBJ1-2 | TRBV27 | ASSVTGNAGYT